The clone carrying this T cell receptor beta chain was detected ten times or more. The antigen remains undetermined. The data belong to a study of glioma-infiltrating T cells. Regarding the study as a whole: Very few CDR3 sequences were shared between tissue and blood. Above-expected tissue-blood divergence occurred in all gliomas, most in low-grade ones.

Amplification of TCR alpha and beta CDR3 regions from RNA used iRepertoire nested multiplex PCR. Tissue mRNA or PBMC total RNA, roughly 100-400 ng, went into one-step reverse transcription and amplification. TCRdb analysed the multiplex PCR reads with MiXCR anew, one entry per CDR3 protein. The sample has about 210,000 distinct CDR3 sequences; over 30% are singletons. The V end lost 2 bases, the J end lost 1 base, and 8 bases lay between the germline ends. Germline V gives CDR1 MDHEN, CDR2 SYDVKM. This CDR3 region has 14 residues. The origin of this receptor is a human donor with low-grade glioma or glioblastoma, undergoing nonglioma brain surgery, or in good health (not recorded which). V and J are TRBV28 and TRBJ2-5; the D gene is possibly TRBD2 (6 bases). The sample comprised glioma tissue, nonneoplastic brain tissue, or PBMCs (not recorded which). This CDR3 reads CASSLGGFQETQYF. The CDR3 DNA is TGTGCCAGCAGTTTAGGGGGGTTCCAAGAGACCCAGTACTTC.